The 25 T cell receptor beta chains reported below all come from one sample, sequenced in a study of T cells in women clearing cervical HPV infection. TCRdb's table, derived via immunoSEQ multiplex PCR, lists solely in-frame clones and lacks some. The ten top clones account for approximately 9.8%, within a sample of tens of thousands of clones. Sequencing was done on a sample of blood buffy coat. The receptors stem from a woman between 18 and 75 years old with a cervical HPV16 infection that either progressed to CIN3+ or cleared (not recorded which).

About this clone: The read falls 3 residues short of the CDR3 end, and the missing part is taken from the germline J gene. The V gene is TRBV6-2 or TRBV6-3, the J gene TRBJ2-1; D perhaps matches TRBD1 (6 bases). This CDR3 spans 13 amino acids. Germline V CDR1 and CDR2: MNHEY, SVGEGT. V gave up 6 bases and J gave up 9 bases, with 15 bases separating them. The sequenced CDR3 bases are TGTGCCAGCAGCCACAGGGCCGTATCTGAG. It encodes CASSHRAVSE. In full, the CDR3 reads CASSHRAVSEQFF.

Regarding this clone: The read ends 3 residues before the CDR3 terminus; that terminus is restored from the germline J gene. The rearrangement joins TRBV6-1 to TRBJ1-3; a weak D match, TRBD1 (5 bases). The CDR3 spans 15 residues. Germline V gene sequence: CDR1 MNHNS, CDR2 SASEGT. The germline V and J ends were trimmed by 2 bases and 1 base, with 9 bases remaining between them. CDR3 residues: CASSELKGSGNTIYF. The sequenced part of the CDR3 DNA is TGTGCCAGCAGTGAATTAAAGGGGTCTGGAAACACC.

As for this clone: The DNA ends 3 residues before the CDR3 does, and the rest of the CDR3 is filled in from the germline J gene. The chain recombines TRBV30 with TRBJ2-7, with D perhaps matching TRBD1 or TRBD2 (5 bases each). V lost 8 bases to trimming and J lost 5 bases, with 13 bases between them. Germline CDR1 GTSNPN, CDR2 SVGIG (reference sequence). CDR3 length: 11 amino acids. The CDR3 DNA, read in part, is TGTGCCCGAGGGGCAGCACACGAG. It translates to CARGAAHE. The CDR3 in its entirety is CARGAAHEQYF. Together with reference TRBV30 and TRBJ2-7, the CDR3 gives the full variable domain: SQTIHQWPATLVQPVGSPLSLECTVEGTSNPNLYWYRQAAGRGLQLLFYSVGIGQISSEVPQNLSASRPQDRQFILSSKKLLLSDSGFYLCARGAAHEQYFGPGTRLTVT.

With respect to this clone: From the germline J gene comes the end of the CDR3, since the read stops 3 residues before it. The chain combines TRBV5-6 with TRBJ2-3, with 7 positions matching TRBD1. The CDR3 runs to 15 residues. The germline CDR1 and CDR2 sequences are SGHDT and YYEEEE. J was trimmed by 2 bases and V by 1 base; bases with no gene match: 4. The CDR3 protein is CASSLTGVDTDTQYF. The part of the CDR3 DNA that was read is TGTGCCAGCAGCTTGACAGGGGTCGACACAGATACG.

Details on this clone: The read ends 3 residues early relative to the CDR3; the germline J gene fills the gap. The chain uses TRBV7-2 and TRBJ1-4; no firm D call. This CDR3 has 14 amino acids. Germline-derived CDR1 and CDR2 are SGHTA and FQGNSA. Trimming shortened V by 7 bases and J by 4 bases, and 13 bases separated the two germline ends. The CDR3 sequence: CASTLGRHNEKLFF. CDR3 bases read: TGTGCCAGCACCCTGGGCAGACATAATGAAAAA.

On this clone: From the germline J gene comes the end of the CDR3, since the read stops 3 residues before it. This chain links TRBV7-2 with TRBJ2-7; TRBD1 agrees at 8 bases. CDR1 is SGHTA, CDR2 FQGNSA, per germline. V shed 2 bases and J 6 bases; nucleotides not matched to a gene: 6. The CDR3 is 14 amino acids. The CDR3 loop reads CASSLLGRGREQYF. The covered CDR3 bases are TGTGCCAGCAGCTTACTAGGCAGGGGGCGCGAG.

Points on this clone: The read stops 3 residues short of the end of the CDR3; the missing end is completed from the germline J gene. The J gene is TRBJ2-2, the V gene TRBV11-1, with TRBD1 identical over 9 bases. Germline V gene lookup returns CDR1 SGHAT and CDR2 FQDESV (reference sequence). Trimming cost V 8 bases and J 6 bases; bases outside gene matches: 10. The CDR3 totals 15 residues. CDR3 amino acids: CASGPGQGYAGELFF. Incomplete CDR3 DNA: TGTGCCAGCGGTCCGGGACAGGGATACGCCGGGGAG. Together with reference TRBV11-1 and TRBJ2-2, the CDR3 gives the full variable domain: EAEVAQSPRYKITEKSQAVAFWCDPISGHATLYWYRQILGQGPELLVQFQDESVVDDSQLPKDRFSAERLKGVDSTLKIQPAELGDSAMYLCASGPGQGYAGELFFGEGSRLTVL.

As to this clone: The CDR3 end lies 3 residues beyond the end of the read and is filled in from the germline J gene. The V call is TRBV10-1, the J call TRBJ1-1; D gene unclear. Germline lookup yields CDR1 WNHNN and CDR2 SYGVQD (reference sequence). There are 13 residues in the CDR3. Trimming pared 4 bases from V and 0 bases from J, leaving 6 bases between. The CDR3 sequence is CASSAQLNTEAFF. Partial CDR3 DNA: TGCGCCAGCAGTGCCCAATTGAACACTGAA.

As concerns this clone: The sequenced fragment ends 3 residues before the CDR3 boundary, so the rest is inferred from the germline J gene. The chain combines TRBV20-1 with TRBJ1-1; possibly TRBD1 for D (5 bases). Germline-derived CDR1 and CDR2 are DFQATT and SNEGSKA (reference sequence). The CDR3 contains 10 residues. The covered CDR3 bases are TGCAGTGCCCCTCGGGGGGAA. It codes for CSAPRGE. Given in full, the CDR3 is CSAPRGEAFF.

Notes on this clone: The observed sequence ends 3 residues before the CDR3 terminus, with the missing tail filled in from the germline J gene. The chain combines TRBV6-2 or TRBV6-3 with TRBJ2-1; 8 nucleotides align to TRBD2. The CDR3 consists of 16 residues. The V gene's germline CDR1 is MNHEY and CDR2 SVGEGT. Germline trimming cut 5 bases from V and 3 bases from J; bases unmatched to any gene: 9. This CDR3 is CASSLSAGGLYNEQFF. The sequenced CDR3 bases are TGTGCCAGCAGTCTGTCGGCGGGGGGTCTCTACAATGAG.

As regards this clone: The observed sequence ends 3 residues before the CDR3 terminus, with the missing tail filled in from the germline J gene. The gene calls are TRBV2 and TRBJ1-3; the D gene is possibly TRBD1 (5 bases). This CDR3 region has 15 residues. V was shortened by 2 bases and J by 4 bases, with 12 bases between the two germline ends. Germline V gene data show CDR1 as SNHLY and CDR2 as FYNNEI. This CDR3 is CASSERGFSGNTIYF. The covered CDR3 bases are TGTGCCAGCAGTGAAAGGGGATTTTCAGGAAACACC.

Comments on this clone: Read coverage stops 3 residues before the CDR3 terminus; the germline J gene supplies the remainder. The chain combines TRBV19 with TRBJ2-2; 11 nucleotides agree with TRBD2. The J segment lost 2 bases and the V segment lost 7 bases, leaving 12 bases of the junction unmatched. Germline V CDR1 and CDR2: LNHDA, SQIVND (reference sequence). The CDR3 has 18 residues. CDR3 sequence: CASTDSGGASLNTGELFF. The sequenced part of the CDR3 DNA is TGTGCCAGTACCGATAGCGGGGGGGCATCCCTAAACACCGGGGAG.

Worth noting for this clone: The read halts 3 residues ahead of the CDR3 end, with the missing end drawn from the germline J gene. The chain has TRBV7-3 and TRBJ2-2; D might be TRBD2 (6 bases). V dropped 6 bases and J dropped 6 bases, with 14 bases sitting between them. The CDR3 totals 14 residues. Germline CDR1 is SGHTA and CDR2 is FQGTGA. This CDR3 reads CASSPRGPPGELFF. The covered CDR3 bases are TGTGCCAGCAGTCCGCGGGGTCCCCCCGGGGAG.

About this clone: With the read ending 3 residues before the CDR3 end, the germline J gene is used to fill in that end. This chain connects TRBV7-3 to TRBJ2-3; maybe TRBD1 (5 bases). The CDR3 length is 14 residues. Germline V gene sequence: CDR1 SGHTA, CDR2 FQGTGA. Trimming cost V 5 bases and J 2 bases, with 11 bases left between them. The DNA read from the CDR3 is TGTGCCAGCAGCCCCTCCAGGGTCACAGATACG. Its protein product is CASSPSRVTDT. The whole CDR3 sequence reads CASSPSRVTDTQYF.

Regarding this clone: Mismatch with germline at one junction end may stem from a read error. Read sequence stops 3 residues before the CDR3 end, and the germline J gene provides the missing end. J is TRBJ1-2 and V is TRBV4-2, with TRBD1 matching over 7 bases. CDR1 and CDR2 from the germline V gene are LGHNA and YNFKEQ. This CDR3 contains 14 residues. The CDR3 loop reads CASSPLTGVDGYTF. CDR3 DNA, as far as it was read: TGCGCCAGCAGCCCCCTTACAGGGGTAGATGGC.

A word on this clone: The sequence runs out 3 residues before the end of the CDR3; the remainder is reconstructed from the germline J gene. The gene calls are TRBV5-1 and TRBJ2-1; 7 bases map to TRBD1. V trimming: 1 base; J trimming: 5 bases; junction bases outside the gene matches: 9. There are 16 residues in the CDR3. Germline loops: CDR1 SGHRS, CDR2 YFSETQ. This CDR3 reads CASSLPNRGQHNEQFF. The part of the CDR3 DNA that was read is TGCGCCAGCAGCTTGCCAAATAGGGGACAGCACAATGAG.

With regard to this clone: The read terminates 3 residues before the CDR3 end, so the remaining end is supplied by the germline J gene. The V gene is TRBV20-1, the J gene TRBJ2-7; 10 bases match TRBD2. V lost 2 bases to trimming and J lost 3 bases; unmatched junction nucleotides: 7. The CDR3 is 15 residues long. Germline V CDR1 and CDR2: DFQATT, SNEGSKA (reference sequence). The CDR3 here is CSARTSSGGFYEQYF. CDR3 bases read: TGCAGTGCTAGAACGTCTAGCGGGGGTTTCTACGAG.

In the case of this clone: Sequencing ends 3 residues short of the CDR3 end; the germline J gene provides the rest. The chain joins TRBV19 to TRBJ1-4; D may be TRBD1 (5 bases). The CDR3 spans 13 residues. The ends were cut back, 8 bases at V and 5 bases at J, with 12 bases in the middle. The germline gives CDR1 LNHDA, CDR2 SQIVND (reference sequence). CDR3 protein: CASQTESNEKLFF. CDR3 bases read: TGTGCCAGTCAGACAGAATCGAATGAAAAA.

In terms of frequency, this clone is medium-sized (0.01 to 0.1%). The CDR3 spells CASRSWRPSYNEQFF. The CDR3 bases that were read are TGTGCCAGCCGCTCTTGGCGGCCGTCCTACAATGAG. V and J are TRBV6-2 or TRBV6-3 and TRBJ2-1, with D uncertain. Read coverage stops 3 residues before the CDR3 terminus; the germline J gene supplies the remainder. CDR3 length equals 15 residues. V dropped 8 bases and J dropped 1 base, with 15 bases sitting between them. From germline, CDR1 is MNHEY and CDR2 SVGEGT.

Note on this clone: The CDR3 is cut off 3 residues early in the read; its end comes from the germline J gene. V is TRBV2 and J is TRBJ1-2, with TRBD1 identical over 10 bases. This CDR3 spans 13 amino acids. Germline lookup yields CDR1 SNHLY and CDR2 FYNNEI. CDR3 loop: CASSVDRGQGYTF. The CDR3 bases that were read are TGTGCCAGCAGCGTTGACAGGGGGCAAGGC.

The CDR3 sequence: CAWGGIDHNIQYF. The DNA read from the CDR3 is TGTGCCTGGGGGGGGATAGATCACAACATT. The V call is TRBV30, the J call TRBJ2-4, with a tentative D call TRBD2 (6 bases). The read halts 3 residues ahead of the CDR3 end, with the missing end drawn from the germline J gene. V shed 5 bases and J shed 7 bases, with 15 bases lying between them. The CDR3 contains 13 residues. Germline-derived CDR1 and CDR2 are GTSNPN and SVGIG (reference sequence).

Comments on this clone: The read halts 3 residues ahead of the CDR3 end, with the missing end drawn from the germline J gene. The chain employs TRBV7-3 and TRBJ2-2, with 10 bases that match TRBD1. V dropped 5 bases and J dropped 6; count of bases not matched to a gene: 9. The germline CDR1 and CDR2 sequences are SGHTA and FQGTGA. CDR3 length equals 16 residues. The sequenced CDR3 bases are TGTGCCAGCAGCCCCTCCGGGACAGGGGCTGCCGGGGAG. Translated: CASSPSGTGAAGE. The full CDR3 protein is CASSPSGTGAAGELFF.

Comment on this clone: The CDR3 end lies 3 residues beyond the end of the read and is filled in from the germline J gene. The chain employs TRBV20-1 and TRBJ2-1, with TRBD1 as a possible D gene (5 bases). Trimming took 2 bases from V and 9 from J, leaving 11 bases between them. The CDR3 length is 12 residues. CDR1 DFQATT and CDR2 SNEGSKA come from the germline V gene (reference sequence). Partial CDR3 DNA: TGCAGTGCTAGACTGACAGTTGGTGAG. Translation gives CSARLTVGE. The full CDR3 is CSARLTVGEQFF.

As regards this clone: The read halts 3 residues ahead of the CDR3 end, with the missing end drawn from the germline J gene. The chain uses TRBV4-1 and TRBJ1-1; D may be TRBD1 (6 bases). Germline V gene sequence: CDR1 MGHRA, CDR2 YSYEKL. The CDR3 totals 14 residues. Trimming took 6 bases from V and 5 from J, leaving 16 bases between them. This chain's CDR3 is CASRNRARRTEAFF. The DNA read from the CDR3 is TGCGCCAGCAGGAACAGGGCGAGAAGGACTGAA.

Of note for this clone: The read finishes 3 residues shy of the CDR3 end, and the germline J gene is used to complete it. The V and J genes are TRBV2 and TRBJ1-5, with D tentatively TRBD1 (5 bases). The germline V gene has CDR1 SNHLY and CDR2 FYNNEI. V lost 7 bases to trimming and J lost 7 bases, with 17 bases between them. This CDR3 comprises 14 residues. CDR3 sequence reads: CASTRTPLSQPQHF. Partial CDR3 DNA: TGTGCCAGCACCCGGACACCCCTGTCCCAGCCC.